One and the same sample provided the 28 T cell receptor beta chains below, sequenced in a study of blood T cell repertoires in COVID-19. Repertoires were generated with immunoSEQ multiplex PCR, while TCRdb's copy carries only in-frame clones and drops some. This repertoire shows about 250,000 clones, over 70% found once; its top ten account for about 8%. Sequencing used peripheral blood. These receptors were collected from an elderly woman with acute or convalescent COVID-19.

The V gene is TRBV9, the J gene TRBJ1-3; D not resolved. Trimming took 4 bases from V and 0 from J, leaving 11 bases between them. The CDR3 is 15 residues long. The germline V gene has CDR1 SGDLS and CDR2 YYNGEE. This CDR3 reads CASSPGRASGNTIYF. The DNA of the CDR3 is TGTGCCAGCAGCCCTGGGCGGGCCTCTGGAAACACCATATATTTT.

The chain is built from TRBV6-5 and TRBJ2-7; TRBD1 matches 10 bases. The CDR3 loop spans 13 amino acids. Germline CDR1 is MNHEY and CDR2 is SVGAGI. V lost 8 bases, J lost 3 bases, and 4 bases stayed unmatched. The CDR3 DNA reads as TGTGCCAGCTCCGGGGACAGGGGCTACGAGCAGTACTTC. Protein: CASSGDRGYEQYF.

The chain combines TRBV6-6 with TRBJ2-5; D call uncertain. V lost 6 bases to trimming and J lost 5 bases, with 7 bases between them. CDR3 length equals 11 residues. Germline V gives CDR1 MNHNY, CDR2 SVGAGI (reference sequence). The chain's CDR3 is CASSVEETQYF. CDR3 DNA: TGTGCCAGCAGCGTGGAGGAGACCCAGTACTTC.

The chain employs TRBV7-2 and TRBJ1-5; 7 bases match TRBD1. Trimming at V came to 2 bases and at J to 2 bases, leaving 6 bases not matched to a gene. This CDR3 region has 16 residues. The germline gives CDR1 SGHTA, CDR2 FQGNSA. The CDR3 DNA reads as TGTGCCAGCAGCTTATTAAGGGGGCAAGGCAATCAGCCCCAGCATTTT. It codes for CASSLLRGQGNQPQHF.

The J gene is TRBJ2-3, the V gene TRBV6-6; 9 nucleotides align to TRBD2. This CDR3 is 15 amino acids long. Germline V gene data show CDR1 as MNHNY and CDR2 as SVGAGI (reference sequence). J was trimmed by 3 bases and V by 0 bases; bases with no gene match: 1. Here the CDR3 reads CASSYSSGGTDTQYF. The CDR3 region has the DNA TGTGCCAGCAGTTACTCGAGCGGGGGGACAGATACGCAGTATTTT.

The chain carries TRBV5-6 and TRBJ1-2; 9 bases match TRBD1. The CDR3 loop spans 13 amino acids. Germline-derived CDR1 and CDR2 are SGHDT and YYEEEE. After removal of 7 bases from V and 5 bases from J, the junction contained 6 bases not matched to a gene. The CDR3 here is CASGQGQGYGYTF. CDR3 in DNA: TGTGCCAGCGGGCAGGGACAGGGATATGGCTACACCTTC.

This sequence joins TRBV11-2 and TRBJ2-3; TRBD2 agrees at 10 bases. CDR1 SGHAT and CDR2 FQNNGV come from the germline V gene. After removal of 0 bases from V and 5 bases from J, the junction contained 5 bases not matched to a gene. The CDR3 is 16 amino acids. CDR3 in DNA: TGTGCCAGCAGCTTAGATGGGGCTAGCGGGGGAGATACGCAGTATTTT. Protein sequence: CASSLDGASGGDTQYF.

This chain links TRBV12-3 or TRBV12-4 with TRBJ1-2, with 7 bases identical to TRBD1. V lost 6 bases and J lost 8; bases outside the gene matches: 6. The CDR3 is 12 amino acids. CDR3 sequence (DNA): TGTGCCAGCAGACCGACAGGGTCCGGCTACACCTTC. Residues: CASRPTGSGYTF.

V and J are TRBV28 and TRBJ2-7; 9 bases agree with TRBD2. V shed 3 bases and J 2 bases; nucleotides not matched to a gene: 2. The CDR3 length is 14 residues. Looked up from germline, CDR1 is MDHEN and CDR2 is SYDVKM. CDR3: CASSFASGTYEQYF. CDR3 bases: TGTGCCAGCAGTTTTGCTAGCGGGACCTACGAGCAGTACTTC.

This clone has just a few counts. This chain joins TRBV19 and TRBJ2-3; no clear D gene. Per the germline V gene, CDR1 is LNHDA and CDR2 is SQIVND (reference sequence). The V and J ends lost 4 bases and 2 bases respectively, with 4 bases between them. The CDR3 runs 12 residues. Here the CDR3 reads CASSRATDTQYF. The CDR3 DNA reads TGTGCCAGTAGTAGGGCCACAGATACGCAGTATTTT.

The chain is built from TRBV6-5 and TRBJ2-7; D gene ambiguous. The V end lost 6 bases, the J end lost 1 base, and 13 bases lay between the germline ends. Germline CDR1 reads MNHEY; CDR2 reads SVGAGI. The CDR3 consists of 14 residues. In nucleotides, the CDR3 is TGTGCCAGCAGAGAGAGCCTTCCGTCCTACGAGCAGTACTTC. Translating it yields CASRESLPSYEQYF.

V usage is TRBV7-8 and J usage is TRBJ2-7; TRBD2 matches at 7 bases. The ends lost 1 base at V and 2 bases at J; junction bases unmatched: 8. The germline CDR1 and CDR2 sequences are SGHVS and FQNEAQ. The CDR3 runs 16 residues. The CDR3 reads CASSLVVQGGPYEQYF. In nucleotides, the CDR3 is TGTGCCAGCAGCTTAGTAGTTCAGGGAGGGCCCTACGAGCAGTACTTC.

The chain joins TRBV19 to TRBJ2-3; no clear D gene. The CDR3 totals 15 residues. The V end lost 3 bases, the J end lost 0 bases, and 10 bases lay between the germline ends. The germline CDR1 and CDR2 sequences are LNHDA and SQIVND (reference sequence). CDR3: CASSIRLASTDTQYF. CDR3 bases: TGTGCCAGTAGTATTAGACTTGCTAGCACAGATACGCAGTATTTT.

The chain combines TRBV5-1 with TRBJ2-1, with 8 nucleotides matching TRBD2. The CDR3 loop spans 15 amino acids. Germline-derived CDR1 and CDR2 are SGHRS and YFSETQ. Losses at the gene ends were 3 bases for V and 3 bases for J; bases not matched to a gene: 5. CDR3 region: CASSSAGEVYNEQFF. The CDR3 DNA follows: TGCGCCAGCAGCTCAGCGGGAGAGGTCTACAATGAGCAGTTCTTC.

The CDR3 region is CASSLGRTSGSNEQFF. The CDR3 DNA reads as TGTGCCAGCAGCTTGGGGCGGACTAGCGGGAGCAATGAGCAGTTCTTC. The chain carries TRBV5-4 and TRBJ2-1; 13 bases are shared with TRBD2. This CDR3 has 16 residues. Germline-derived CDR1 and CDR2 are SGHNT and YYREEE (reference sequence). V lost 0 bases and J lost 6; bases outside the gene matches: 3.

The chain has TRBV6-6 and TRBJ1-6; D possibly corresponds to TRBD1 (5 bases). Germline-derived CDR1 and CDR2 are MNHNY and SVGAGI (reference sequence). Deletions cut 6 bases from V and 6 bases from J, with 12 bases between. This CDR3 comprises 14 residues. The CDR3 sequence: CASSPGQTNSPLHF. CDR3 DNA: TGTGCCAGCAGCCCTGGACAAACTAATTCACCCCTCCACTTT.

The chain links TRBV7-8 to TRBJ1-4, with D possibly matching TRBD1 (5 bases). CDR1 SGHVS and CDR2 FQNEAQ come from the germline V gene. V was cut by 5 bases and J by 3 bases, with 13 bases left in between. The CDR3 contains 15 residues. CDR3 in amino acids: CASSPGVQPNEKLFF. The CDR3 region has the DNA TGTGCCAGCAGCCCGGGGGTGCAACCTAATGAAAAACTGTTTTTT.

This chain links TRBV5-8 with TRBJ2-1; the D is unclear. This CDR3 contains 18 residues. Trimming shortened V by 4 bases and J by 5 bases, and 25 bases separated the two germline ends. From germline, CDR1 is SGHTS and CDR2 YDEGEE. This chain's CDR3 is CASSPPNPGRRNNNEQFF. The CDR3 bases are TGTGCCAGCAGCCCACCGAATCCGGGTCGACGGAATAACAATGAGCAGTTCTTC.

This clone showed up just once. The rearrangement uses TRBV11-2 and TRBJ2-7; tentative D call: TRBD1 (6 bases). The CDR3 consists of 14 residues. The V gene's germline CDR1 is SGHAT and CDR2 FQNNGV. Trimming left V 5 bases short and J 6 bases short, with 17 bases between. This CDR3 is CASSLKTGLAEQYF. The CDR3 DNA is TGTGCCAGCAGCCTTAAAACAGGGTTGGCCGAGCAGTACTTC.

V and J are TRBV2 and TRBJ2-5, with D maybe TRBD1 (5 bases). Trimming stripped 6 bases from V and 0 bases from J, with 14 bases between. This CDR3 contains 15 residues. Germline assignment: CDR1 SNHLY and CDR2 FYNNEI. The CDR3 DNA follows: TGTGCCAGCAGCCCCAGGGCAGGGCACCAAGAGACCCAGTACTTC. It yields the protein CASSPRAGHQETQYF. Drawing the rest from reference TRBV2 and TRBJ2-5, the complete variable domain is EPEVTQTPSHQVTQMGQEVILRCVPISNHLYFYWYRQILGQKVEFLVSFYNNEISEKSEIFDDQFSVERPDGSNFTLKIRSTKLEDSAMYFCASSPRAGHQETQYFGPGTRLLVL.

The CDR3 loop reads CASSLVATESYEQYF. In DNA, the CDR3 is TGCGCCAGCAGCTTGGTGGCGACAGAATCATACGAGCAGTACTTC. The chain is built from TRBV5-1 and TRBJ2-7, with D perhaps matching TRBD1 (5 bases). Germline CDR1 reads SGHRS; CDR2 reads YFSETQ. This CDR3 is 15 amino acids long. Trimming removed 0 bases from V and 4 bases from J, with 14 bases in between.

The chain joins TRBV11-2 to TRBJ1-1; D possibly corresponds to TRBD1 (5 bases). Trimming took 1 base from V and 4 from J, leaving 13 bases between them. There are 15 residues in the CDR3. Germline-derived CDR1 and CDR2 are SGHAT and FQNNGV. CDR3 sequence reads: CASSLGGHRGTEAFF. The CDR3 DNA sequence: TGTGCCAGCAGCTTAGGTGGGCATAGGGGCACTGAAGCTTTCTTT.

The gene calls are TRBV15 and TRBJ2-7; D unclear. The CDR3 is 15 amino acids. The germline V and J ends were trimmed by 0 bases and 1 base, with 10 bases remaining between them. Germline assignment: CDR1 LNHNV and CDR2 YYDKDF (reference sequence). CDR3 DNA sequence: TGTGCCACCAGCAGAGAATCTCCACAGTCCTACGAGCAGTACTTC. This sequence encodes CATSRESPQSYEQYF.

The chain couples TRBV2 to TRBJ1-5; D call uncertain. V lost 5 bases, J lost 0 bases, and 8 bases lay in between. The CDR3 totals 14 residues. CDR1 is SNHLY and CDR2 is FYNNEI in the germline V gene. The CDR3 nucleotides read TGTGCCAGCAGTCCCGTTTCTAGCAATCAGCCCCAGCATTTT. The encoded protein is CASSPVSSNQPQHF.

At least ten counts were recorded for this clone. V usage is TRBV27 and J usage is TRBJ2-7; D possibly corresponds to TRBD1 (5 bases). This CDR3 region has 13 residues. V was clipped by 3 bases and J by 5 bases, with 11 bases between them. CDR1 and CDR2 from the germline V gene are MNHEY and SMNVEV (reference sequence). The CDR3 loop reads CASSFKGRDEQYF. CDR3 nucleotide sequence: TGTGCCAGCAGTTTTAAGGGCAGGGACGAGCAGTACTTC.

This clone was picked up one time. The chain has TRBV19 and TRBJ1-2; no clear D gene. Germline CDR1 reads LNHDA; CDR2 reads SQIVND (reference sequence). Trimming stripped 4 bases from V and 8 bases from J, with 17 bases between. The CDR3 totals 14 residues. CDR3 region: CASSTSPGVIGYTF. The CDR3, as DNA: TGTGCCAGTAGTACTAGCCCAGGAGTGATCGGCTACACCTTC.

The V and J genes are TRBV9 and TRBJ1-2; maybe TRBD1 (5 bases). The V gene lost 0 bases and the J gene lost 6 bases, with 12 bases spanning the gap. The germline V gene has CDR1 SGDLS and CDR2 YYNGEE. The CDR3 consists of 14 residues. CDR3 sequence reads: CASSVALGVDGYTF. CDR3 sequence (DNA): TGTGCCAGCAGCGTAGCTCTAGGGGTTGATGGCTACACCTTC.

This chain uses TRBV3-1 (or the pseudogene TRBV3-2) with TRBJ2-7; the D gene is possibly TRBD1 (6 bases). Per the germline V gene, CDR1 is LGHDT and CDR2 is YNNKEL (reference sequence). Between the trimmed V and J ends, which lost 4 bases and 3 bases, there was a span of 19 bases. The CDR3 contains 16 residues. CDR3 residues: CASSPDLQGYIYEQYF. Written as DNA, the CDR3 is TGTGCCAGCAGCCCGGACTTACAGGGTTATATCTACGAGCAGTACTTC.